This TCR beta chain was captured by sequencing in a study of immune heterogeneity within non-small cell lung tumors. Study overall: Tumor histology was classified as squamous cell carcinoma in several cases, non-squamous carcinoma in about ten and not otherwise specified in 1.

Findings of the study overall: Identical dominant CDR3 beta clonotypes spanned tumor sites within a patient, beside site-unique high-frequency clones. Local clonality of T cells correlated moderately yet significantly with local tumor mutational burden (R approximately 0.35). The repertoire of each individual patient held high-frequency T-cell receptor beta clonotypes that were largely distinct from those of other patients.

Concerning this clonotype: What it binds is not known.

CDR3 of TCR beta was amplified by multiplex PCR that used 32 V and 13 J primers. TCRdb re-derived calls from the multiplex PCR reads in MiXCR, one entry per CDR3 protein. The sample has roughly 11,000 distinct CDR3 sequences, around 30% seen once; the top ten hold about 20%. The template for each sample was 600 to 650 ng of genomic DNA, which had been extracted from bulk tumor tissue. Surgery yielded several widely spaced biopsies per primary tumor. The study enrolled patients with untreated, newly diagnosed non-small cell lung cancer who underwent curative surgery. The sample comprised lung tumor tissue. This sequence originates from a woman in her fifties or sixties with non-small cell lung cancer.

Here the CDR3 reads CASSEPGQTSYEQYF. CDR3 sequence (DNA): TGTGCCAGCAGTGAACCAGGGCAGACCTCCTACGAGCAGTACTTC. This chain joins TRBV6-1 and TRBJ2-7; D possibly corresponds to TRBD1 (5 bases). The V end was cut by 2 bases, the J end by 0 bases, with 11 bases between. The germline V gene encodes CDR1 MNHNS and CDR2 SASEGT. This CDR3 spans 15 amino acids.